The 29 T cell receptor beta chains below all came from one sample that was sequenced in a study of identical twins. Each CDR3 protein is one row after TCRdb ran MiXCR on the 5' RACE reads. The top ten hold 2.9% of the sample, which has 470,000 or so distinct CDR3 sequences, 20% to 25% seen once. The same sample was also studied in work on T cells expressing NK-cell markers.

The sample taken for sequencing was CD4+ T cells sorted from blood. These receptors were taken from a young woman in good health.

V is TRBV12-3 or TRBV12-4 and J is TRBJ2-2, with TRBD2 as a possible D gene (5 bases). The CDR3 length is 13 residues. Between the trimmed V and J ends, which lost 5 bases and 8 bases, there was a span of 12 bases. The CDR3 region is CASSTLRGGELFF. The CDR3 DNA sequence: TGTGCCAGCAGTACCCTACGGGGTGGGGAGCTGTTTTTT.

This clonotype turned up a few times. This sequence joins TRBV5-6 and TRBJ2-3; D is undetermined. The CDR3 loop spans 11 amino acids. Germline assignment: CDR1 SGHDT and CDR2 YYEEEE. The germline V and J ends were trimmed by 4 bases and 6 bases, with 6 bases remaining between them. The chain's CDR3 is CASSNMDTQYF. The CDR3 DNA follows: TGTGCCAGCAGCAATATGGATACGCAGTATTTT.

V gene TRBV5-1 combines with J gene TRBJ2-5; TRBD1 matches 8 bases. CDR1 and CDR2 (germline): SGHRS, YFSETQ. The trim removed 7 bases at V and 1 base at J, leaving 6 bases unmatched. This CDR3 has 14 residues. In nucleotides, the CDR3 is TGCGCCAGCCGCGCCGGACAGGGCCAAGAGACCCAGTACTTC. This encodes CASRAGQGQETQYF.

This clonotype appeared many times. This rearrangement joins TRBV5-1 to TRBJ1-5, with no clear D. The CDR3 length is 16 residues. Germline V gives CDR1 SGHRS, CDR2 YFSETQ. Trimming took off 1 base at V and 0 bases at J, with 11 bases between the two ends. The CDR3 loop reads CASSLYPGLSNQPQHF. The CDR3 DNA is TGCGCCAGCAGCTTGTATCCGGGTCTTAGCAATCAGCCCCAGCATTTT. Based on the CDR3 plus reference TRBV5-1 and TRBJ1-5, the full variable domain is KAGVTQTPRYLIKTRGQQVTLSCSPISGHRSVSWYQQTPGQGLQFLFEYFSETQRNKGNFPGRFSGRQFSNSRSEMNVSTLELGDSALYLCASSLYPGLSNQPQHFGDGTRLSIL.

The chain couples TRBV20-1 to TRBJ1-5; D is uncertain. V shed 3 bases and J shed 7 bases, with 10 bases lying between them. Germline CDR1 is DFQATT and CDR2 is SNEGSKA (reference sequence). The CDR3 totals 12 residues. Here the CDR3 reads CSASRGEQPQHF. Here the CDR3 DNA reads TGCAGTGCTAGTCGCGGGGAACAGCCCCAGCATTTT.

The rearrangement joins TRBV29-1 to TRBJ2-5; D may correspond to TRBD1 or TRBD2 (5 bases each). There are 12 residues in the CDR3. The V and J ends lost 8 bases and 4 bases respectively, with 14 bases between them. Germline CDR1 is SQVTM and CDR2 is ANQGSEA. The CDR3 is CSFWGSGETQYF. The DNA for the CDR3 is TGCAGCTTTTGGGGGTCGGGAGAGACCCAGTACTTC.

This clonotype was detected only a few times. This chain links TRBV29-1 with TRBJ2-6; possible D gene TRBD1, 6 bases. V was pared by 5 bases and J by 2 bases, with 10 bases between. CDR3 length: 14 residues. Per germline, CDR1 SQVTM and CDR2 ANQGSEA. CDR3 sequence (DNA): TGCAGCGTTATCGACAGGACTGGGGCCAACGTCCTGACTTTC. Translating it yields CSVIDRTGANVLTF.

The chain employs TRBV5-6 and TRBJ2-5, with 11 bases that match TRBD2. Germline V gene lookup returns CDR1 SGHDT and CDR2 YYEEEE. The CDR3 runs 16 residues. J was trimmed by 2 bases and V by 5 bases; bases with no gene match: 8. The CDR3 coding sequence is TGTGCCAGCAGTATACCCGGGACTAGCGGTCAAGAGACCCAGTACTTC. The encoded protein is CASSIPGTSGQETQYF.

There are a few counts of this clonotype. The chain combines TRBV4-2 with TRBJ1-5, with D hard to call. There are 16 residues in the CDR3. V was trimmed by 1 base and J by 1 base, leaving 11 bases between them. Per germline, CDR1 LGHNA and CDR2 YNFKEQ. The CDR3 DNA reads as TGTGCCAGCAGCCAAGTCGAGGGTCGGAGCAATCAGCCCCAGCATTTT. The encoded protein is CASSQVEGRSNQPQHF.

The genes are TRBV5-1 and TRBJ2-2, with D possibly being TRBD1 or TRBD2 (5 bases each). V lost 4 bases and J 5 bases, leaving 12 bases between the germline ends. The germline CDR1 and CDR2 sequences are SGHRS and YFSETQ. This CDR3 comprises 14 residues. CDR3 amino acids: CASSRGARTGELFF. The CDR3 DNA follows: TGCGCCAGCAGCCGAGGGGCGAGGACCGGGGAGCTGTTTTTT.

The chain recombines TRBV20-1 with TRBJ2-5; D unclear. The CDR3 is made up of 17 amino acids. The germline gives CDR1 DFQATT, CDR2 SNEGSKA (reference sequence). V gave up 0 bases and J gave up 1 base, with 18 bases separating them. The CDR3 bases are TGCAGTGCTAGAGATCGAAGCCGATCTGGGCTCCAAGAGACCCAGTACTTC. Protein product: CSARDRSRSGLQETQYF.

This clonotype was seen only a few times. This chain uses TRBV5-1 with TRBJ1-2; D remains unclear. Per the germline V gene, CDR1 is SGHRS and CDR2 is YFSETQ. Trimming cost V 2 bases and J 4 bases, with 9 bases left between them. CDR3 length: 13 residues. The CDR3 protein is CASSLESSYGYTF. As DNA, the CDR3 is TGCGCCAGCAGCTTAGAGTCTTCCTATGGCTACACCTTC.

A note on this clonotype: The junction and the germline gene differ at one end; a read error may be behind it. V gene TRBV5-5 combines with J gene TRBJ2-2; D ambiguous. Germline V gene sequence: CDR1 SGHKS, CDR2 YYEKEE (reference sequence). The CDR3 has 13 amino acids. CDR3 loop: CARSLIQLGELFF. Written as DNA, the CDR3 is TGTGCCAGGAGCTTGATACAACTCGGGGAGCTGTTTTTT.

This clonotype occurred many times. The V call is TRBV29-1, the J call TRBJ2-2; tentative D call: TRBD2 (6 bases). CDR1 and CDR2 from the germline V gene are SQVTM and ANQGSEA. Deletions cut 8 bases from V and 3 bases from J, with 22 bases between. This CDR3 has 16 residues. CDR3 in amino acids: CSPRPSRDSYTGELFF. In nucleotides, the CDR3 is TGCAGCCCCCGGCCGTCCCGGGACTCATACACCGGGGAGCTGTTTTTT.

The chain employs TRBV9 and TRBJ2-1; unclear D gene. Germline V gene sequence: CDR1 SGDLS, CDR2 YYNGEE. This CDR3 is 16 amino acids long. Trimming pared 4 bases from V and 0 bases from J, leaving 14 bases between. The CDR3 reads CASSSTAATSYNEQFF. The CDR3 DNA reads TGTGCCAGCAGCTCAACAGCCGCAACCTCCTACAATGAGCAGTTCTTC.

This chain connects TRBV20-1 to TRBJ2-3; 9 nucleotides match TRBD2. Germline V gene lookup returns CDR1 DFQATT and CDR2 SNEGSKA (reference sequence). V lost 3 bases to trimming and J lost 2 bases; unmatched junction nucleotides: 9. The CDR3 length is 16 residues. The CDR3 protein is CSASPASGATTDTQYF. The CDR3 DNA follows: TGCAGTGCTAGCCCCGCTAGCGGGGCGACCACAGATACGCAGTATTTT.

This clonotype was seen only a few times. The genes are TRBV20-1 and TRBJ2-1, with a tentative D call TRBD2 (7 bases). Germline V gene data show CDR1 as DFQATT and CDR2 as SNEGSKA (reference sequence). V dropped 2 bases and J dropped 6 bases, with 17 bases sitting between them. The CDR3 has 15 amino acids. CDR3 residues: CSARPSGTWGNEQFF. The CDR3 nucleotides are TGCAGTGCTAGACCCAGCGGGACATGGGGCAATGAGCAGTTCTTC.

V and J are TRBV10-2 and TRBJ2-7, with 9 bases that match TRBD2. The CDR3 has 17 amino acids. The V segment lost 4 bases and the J segment 6 bases; nucleotides outside the gene matches: 16. The germline CDR1 and CDR2 sequences are WSHSY and SAAADI. The CDR3 loop is CASSGRFSGSNGREQYF. The CDR3 DNA sequence: TGCGCCAGCAGTGGCCGCTTTAGCGGGAGTAACGGCCGCGAGCAGTACTTC.

This clonotype was counted between two and nine times. The chain is built from TRBV6-1 and TRBJ2-3; 7 bases are shared with TRBD2. After removal of 11 bases from V and 2 bases from J, the junction contained 16 bases not matched to a gene. Germline V lookup: CDR1 MNHNS, CDR2 SASEGT. The CDR3 is 16 residues long. The CDR3 here is CALQRGISLDTDTQYF. The CDR3, as DNA: TGTGCCCTACAGCGGGGTATCAGTCTAGACACAGATACGCAGTATTTT.

V is TRBV20-1 and J is TRBJ2-1, with 9 nucleotides matching TRBD1. Germline CDR1 DFQATT, CDR2 SNEGSKA (reference sequence). The CDR3 totals 15 residues. Trimming removed 5 bases from V and 5 bases from J; junction bases left unmatched: 10. The CDR3 loop is CSAGIRDREHNEQFF. The CDR3 DNA reads TGCAGTGCTGGTATCCGGGACAGGGAGCACAATGAGCAGTTCTTC.

This clonotype was recorded a few times. This chain uses TRBV5-1 with TRBJ2-1; D perhaps matches TRBD2 (5 bases). Per the germline V gene, CDR1 is SGHRS and CDR2 is YFSETQ. Trimming cost V 4 bases and J 2 bases, with 16 bases left between them. The CDR3 contains 16 residues. As DNA, the CDR3 is TGCGCCAGCAGCCCAAACGGGGATCTTACCTACAATGAGCAGTTCTTC. Its translation: CASSPNGDLTYNEQFF.

This clonotype was found a few times. The CDR3 here is CASSQIRASSYNEQFF. Here the CDR3 DNA reads TGCGCCAGCAGCCAGATTAGGGCTAGCTCCTACAATGAGCAGTTCTTC. The V and J genes are TRBV4-1 and TRBJ2-1, with D hard to call. The germline gives CDR1 MGHRA, CDR2 YSYEKL. This CDR3 is 16 amino acids long. V was trimmed by 3 bases and J by 0 bases, leaving 12 bases between them.

V and J are TRBV5-1 and TRBJ1-3; TRBD1 might be the D (6 bases). CDR3 length equals 15 residues. Trimming removed 0 bases from V and 1 base from J, with 8 bases in between. Germline CDR1 reads SGHRS; CDR2 reads YFSETQ. The CDR3 loop reads CASSLVGGSGNTIYF. In nucleotides, the CDR3 is TGCGCCAGCAGCTTGGTAGGGGGGTCTGGAAACACCATATATTTT.

The sample holds a few counts of this clonotype. The chain has TRBV5-1 and TRBJ2-1; 8 nucleotides agree with TRBD2. Germline lookup yields CDR1 SGHRS and CDR2 YFSETQ. The CDR3 runs 13 residues. Trimming at V came to 7 bases and at J to 5 bases, leaving 5 bases not matched to a gene. CDR3 in DNA: TGCGCCAGCGCTAGCGGGCAAAACAATGAGCAGTTCTTC. Protein sequence: CASASGQNNEQFF.

This clonotype has just a few counts. The rearrangement links TRBV6-2 or TRBV6-3 to TRBJ2-1; possibly TRBD2 for D (5 bases). V lost 10 bases to trimming and J lost 7 bases, with 23 bases between them. The CDR3 is 15 amino acids. Germline CDR1 is MNHEY and CDR2 is SVGEGT. CDR3 region: CATTSVSRARNEQFF. The CDR3 nucleotides read TGTGCCACCACCTCTGTTTCGCGGGCCAGGAATGAGCAGTTCTTC.

This clonotype has a handful of counts. This chain connects TRBV20-1 to TRBJ1-2; D perhaps matches TRBD1 (6 bases). Germline-derived CDR1 and CDR2 are DFQATT and SNEGSKA (reference sequence). CDR3 length equals 12 residues. Deletions cut 6 bases from V and 8 bases from J, with 16 bases between. The CDR3 region has the DNA TGCAGTGCCCCCCGGGGGGCGCAGGGCTACACCTTC. It specifies CSAPRGAQGYTF.

This chain joins TRBV6-2 or TRBV6-3 and TRBJ2-2; TRBD1 matches at 8 bases. Germline CDR1 is MNHEY and CDR2 is SVGEGT. V shed 7 bases, J shed 6 bases, and the junction held 4 bases outside the gene matches. The CDR3 is 13 residues long. The DNA of the CDR3 is TGTGCCAGCACGGACAGGGCTTCCGGGGAGCTGTTTTTT. Translated: CASTDRASGELFF.

This clonotype has at least ten counts. V and J are TRBV7-2 and TRBJ2-1, with 9 bases matching TRBD2. V shed 1 base and J 8 bases; nucleotides not matched to a gene: 6. Per the germline V gene, CDR1 is SGHTA and CDR2 is FQGNSA. This CDR3 comprises 15 residues. CDR3 nucleotides: TGTGCCAGCAGCTTAGATAGCGGGAGAGTTTATGAGCAGTTCTTC. Translating it yields CASSLDSGRVYEQFF.

This clonotype showed up many times. This chain connects TRBV7-2 to TRBJ2-5; 13 positions match TRBD2. The V segment lost 5 bases and the J segment 3 bases; nucleotides outside the gene matches: 3. Germline CDR1 and CDR2: SGHTA and FQGNSA. The CDR3 covers 15 residues. Written as DNA, the CDR3 is TGTGCCAGCAGCCAGGGACTAGCGGGAAAAGAGACCCAGTACTTC. It is translated as CASSQGLAGKETQYF.